This TCR beta chain was documented in a study of shared clonotypes between healthy human individuals. The CDR3 spans 13 residues. V lost 3 bases and J lost 7, with 9 bases in between. Germline V CDR1 and CDR2: MNHEY, SVGAGI. TCRdb keeps only in-frame clones here, not all; method: immunoSEQ multiplex PCR. Altogether fewer than 2.5 million clones are present, 93% being singletons, with the ten largest covering around 0.4%. Only one count was recorded for this clone. The V and J genes are TRBV6-5 and TRBJ1-4, with no clear D. Sequenced: naive CD4+ T cells from PBMCs. The subset: CD45RA+ positively selected. This receptor was taken from a man aged 18 to 30 in good health. Some clones in this sample may be carry-over from other donors' samples. The DNA for the CDR3 is TGTGCCAGCAGTTATAGTACAAGTGAAAAACTGTTTTTT. Translation: CASSYSTSEKLFF.